This T cell receptor beta chain was observed in a study of cytomegalovirus exposure and HLA in healthy donors. Study context: The Caucasian-associated ancestry cluster contained more than 75% of the approximately 400 genotyped donors.

Primers: 60 Vbeta forward and 13 Jbeta reverse. The table came from immunoSEQ multiplex PCR; TCRdb's copy has only in-frame clones and leaves some out. Of 100,000 to 150,000 clones in the sample, over 60% were seen once. The V gene lost 6 bases and the J gene lost 3 bases, with 15 bases spanning the gap. CDR3 length: 15 residues. CDR1 is MNHNY, CDR2 SVGAGI, per germline (reference sequence). This receptor was taken from a woman aged 40 to 55 in good health and CMV-seropositive. The V and J genes are TRBV6-6 and TRBJ1-3; a weak D match, TRBD1 (5 bases). Specimen: PBMCs. The CDR3 DNA is TGTGCCAGCAGAACGGGGGTATCGGGTGGAAACACCATATATTTT. As protein: CASRTGVSGGNTIYF.